Sequencing of this TCR beta chain was carried out in a study of blood T cell repertoires in COVID-19. Germline-derived CDR1 and CDR2 are SGHNT and YYREEE (reference sequence). V lost 3 bases and J lost 5; bases outside the gene matches: 4. The CDR3 has 13 amino acids. The protocol was immunoSEQ multiplex PCR, while the TCRdb copy is restricted to in-frame clones and leaves out a portion. Counted here are roughly 34,000 clones, 87% occurring once; the ten biggest clones make up about 9.4%. This TCR derives from a man older than 75 with active COVID-19. The V gene is TRBV5-4, the J gene TRBJ1-2; 7 bases are a match to TRBD1. Source material: peripheral blood. CDR3 coding DNA: TGTGCCAGCAGCTCCGGGACAGATTATGGCTACACCTTC. Protein product: CASSSGTDYGYTF.